Shown below are 5 T cell receptor beta chains from a single sample sequenced in a study of cytotoxic CD8 clonotypes in ibrutinib-treated CLL. Repertoires were generated with immunoSEQ multiplex PCR, while TCRdb's copy carries only in-frame clones and drops some. The top ten hold about 5.8% of the sample, which has over 250,000 clones, roughly 76% seen once. Specimen: PBMCs, collected at disease progression, from a patient treated with ibrutinib. The source of these receptors is a human donor with chronic lymphocytic leukemia.

CDR3: CSVAGTRRSYEQYF. The CDR3 DNA is TGCAGCGTTGCAGGGACCCGGAGGTCCTACGAGCAGTACTTC. The chain uses TRBV29-1 and TRBJ2-7; D may be TRBD1 or TRBD2 (5 bases each). V was cut by 4 bases and J by 1 base, with 14 bases left in between. CDR3 length: 14 residues. Germline CDR1 SQVTM, CDR2 ANQGSEA.

This clone was counted a single time. V and J are TRBV5-1 and TRBJ2-1; D might be TRBD2 (5 bases). CDR1 SGHRS and CDR2 YFSETQ come from the germline V gene. The germline V and J ends were trimmed by 0 bases and 8 bases, with 6 bases remaining between them. The CDR3 is made up of 12 amino acids. DNA for the CDR3: TGCGCCAGCAGCTTGGCCGGGGATGAGCAGTTCTTC. Translation gives CASSLAGDEQFF.

CDR3 DNA sequence: TGCGCCAGCAGCACCCGGGACAGCCCTTTATGGAAGACCCAGTACTTC. Amino acids: CASSTRDSPLWKTQYF. The chain combines TRBV5-1 with TRBJ2-5; 7 positions match TRBD1. The length of the CDR3 is 16 residues. The germline CDR1 and CDR2 sequences are SGHRS and YFSETQ. The V segment lost 4 bases and the J segment 6 bases; nucleotides outside the gene matches: 15.

The chain employs TRBV5-1 and TRBJ2-7, with 9 bases that match TRBD2. CDR3 length: 14 amino acids. Germline V lookup: CDR1 SGHRS, CDR2 YFSETQ. The V gene end was trimmed by 0 bases and the J gene end by 6 bases; junction bases not matched to a gene: 4. The CDR3 nucleotides are TGCGCCAGCAGCTTGGTAGCGGGGGCGTCCGAGCAGTACTTC. Amino acid sequence: CASSLVAGASEQYF.

This rearrangement joins TRBV20-1 to TRBJ2-7; no clear D. This CDR3 is 11 amino acids long. V gave up 6 bases and J gave up 5 bases, with 11 bases separating them. Germline CDR1 and CDR2: DFQATT and SNEGSKA (reference sequence). The CDR3 bases are TGCAGTGCAAACATGGTTCACGAGCAGTACTTC. Residues: CSANMVHEQYF.